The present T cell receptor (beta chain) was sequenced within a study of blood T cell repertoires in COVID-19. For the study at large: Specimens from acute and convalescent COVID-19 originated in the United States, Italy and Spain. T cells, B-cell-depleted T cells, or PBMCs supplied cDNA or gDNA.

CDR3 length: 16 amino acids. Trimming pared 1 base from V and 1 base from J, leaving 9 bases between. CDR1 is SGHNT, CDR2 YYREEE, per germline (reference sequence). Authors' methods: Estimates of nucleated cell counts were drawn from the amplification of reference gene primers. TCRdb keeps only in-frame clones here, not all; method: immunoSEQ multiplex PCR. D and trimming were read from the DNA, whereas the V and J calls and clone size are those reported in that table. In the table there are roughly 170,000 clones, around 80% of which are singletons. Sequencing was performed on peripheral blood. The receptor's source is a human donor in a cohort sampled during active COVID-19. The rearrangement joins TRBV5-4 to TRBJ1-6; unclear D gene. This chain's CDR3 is CASSLSELSYNSPLHF. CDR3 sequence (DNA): TGTGCCAGCAGCTTGTCTGAGCTTTCCTATAATTCACCCCTCCACTTT.